The clone carrying this TCR beta chain appeared a single time. Germline CDR1 is LGHNA and CDR2 is YSLEER. The CDR3 length is 13 residues. V was clipped by 4 bases and J by 6 bases, with 11 bases between them. The record originates from a study of OX40 agonist ivuxolimab in advanced cancers. Across the whole study: Ivuxolimab, an agonist antibody against OX40 (CD134), was given to patients. At under 85% male, the cohort had a mean age of roughly 60 years, ranging from about 23 to 79.

The repertoire was sequenced with immunoSEQ multiplex PCR; TCRdb's copy has only in-frame clones and lacks some. The table shows about 49,000 clones, with 84% occurring only once. This TCR derives from an adult with an advanced solid tumor such as melanoma, head and neck, liver or kidney cancer. Sequenced material: CD4+ or CD8+ T cells sorted from blood, taken in a trial of the OX40 agonist ivuxolimab. The chain has TRBV4-3 and TRBJ2-3, with D maybe TRBD1 (6 bases). CDR3 nucleotide sequence: TGCGCCAGCAGCCGTGGGACACCCGATACGCAGTATTTT. It is translated as CASSRGTPDTQYF.